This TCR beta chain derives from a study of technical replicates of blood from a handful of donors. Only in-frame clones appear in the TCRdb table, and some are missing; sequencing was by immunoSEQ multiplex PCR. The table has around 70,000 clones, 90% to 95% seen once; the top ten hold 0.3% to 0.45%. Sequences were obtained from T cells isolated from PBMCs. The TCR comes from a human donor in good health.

The CDR3 DNA is TGTGCCACCAGCAGACGTGGGACTAGCGGGCGTTCTTCCTCCTACGAGCAGTACTTC. This translates into CATSRRGTSGRSSSYEQYF. The rearrangement uses TRBV15 and TRBJ2-7; 12 positions agree with TRBD2. The CDR3 covers 19 residues. The germline V gene encodes CDR1 LNHNV and CDR2 YYDKDF (reference sequence). The V segment lost 2 bases and the J segment 0 bases; nucleotides outside the gene matches: 11. The complete variable domain, with remaining parts taken from reference TRBV15 and TRBJ2-7, reads DAMVIQNPRYQVTQFGKPVTLSCSQTLNHNVMYWYQQKSSQAPKLLFHYYDKDFNNEADTPDNFQSRRPNTSFCFLDIRSPGLGDTAMYLCATSRRGTSGRSSSYEQYFGPGTRLTVT.